This record looks at one T cell receptor beta chain sequence and its context. What it recognizes is unknown. Data came from immunoSEQ multiplex PCR; TCRdb stores just in-frame clones and leaves some out. The table has roughly 1.5 million clones, approximately 98% seen once. These data are taken from a study of shared clonotypes between healthy human individuals. CDR3 length: 13 amino acids. V was clipped by 4 bases and J by 4 bases, with 11 bases between them. CDR1 is SGHKS, CDR2 YYEKEE, per germline (reference sequence). Study results and limitations: In contrast to clonotypes shared by all four donors, non-shared clonotypes had lower generation probabilities. Investigators expected sequencing depth to affect clonotype sharing among donors. Represented diversity (both genetic and exposure-history) was limited by the small number of donors.

The sequenced material came from naive CD4+ T cells sorted from blood. Noted subset: CD45RA+ positively selected. The chain recombines TRBV5-5 with TRBJ2-5, with D tentatively TRBD1 (5 bases). The clonotype comes from a man aged 25-45 years in good health. The CDR3 DNA is TGTGCCAGCAGCCCCCGCCAGGGAGAGACCCAGTACTTC. Translating gives CASSPRQGETQYF.